This T cell receptor (beta chain) was documented in a study of blood T cell repertoires in COVID-19. The V end was cut by 7 bases, the J end by 3 bases, with 13 bases between. Germline V gives CDR1 LNHDA, CDR2 SQIVND (reference sequence). The CDR3 is 14 amino acids. Assay used: immunoSEQ multiplex PCR; TCRdb lists only in-frame clones, some missing. The sample has under 80,000 clones, 86% seen once. The chain links TRBV19 to TRBJ2-1; D perhaps matches TRBD2 (5 bases). Sequencing used peripheral blood. The receptor was isolated from a middle-aged man with active COVID-19. The CDR3 DNA sequence: TGTGCCAGTACACGGACTGGATTCTACAATGAGCAGTTCTTC. Amino acid sequence: CASTRTGFYNEQFF. Variable domain in full (rest from reference TRBV19 and TRBJ2-1): DGGITQSPKYLFRKEGQNVTLSCEQNLNHDAMYWYRQDPGQGLRLIYYSQIVNDFQKGDIAEGYSVSREKKESFPLTVTSAQKNPTAFYLCASTRTGFYNEQFFGPGTRLTVL.